The entry below describes one T cell receptor beta chain. Study processing details: Amplified reference gene primers provided the basis for estimating nucleated cell counts. Sequencing was performed with immunoSEQ multiplex PCR; in TCRdb, only in-frame clones are kept and a portion is missing. V and J calls and clone size are those listed in that table; D and trimming were worked out from the DNA. The repertoire holds about 54,000 clones, with 91% as singletons. These data are taken from a study of blood T cell repertoires in COVID-19. The V gene end was trimmed by 7 bases and the J gene end by 6 bases; junction bases not matched to a gene: 1. CDR1 is MNHEY and CDR2 is SVGAGI in the germline V gene. CDR3 length equals 11 residues.

Sequenced input: peripheral blood. This sequence joins TRBV6-5 and TRBJ1-2; 8 nucleotides line up with TRBD1. This clonotype originated in an older woman with active or convalescent COVID-19. CDR3 sequence: CASNRGDGYTF. In DNA form, the CDR3 reads TGTGCCAGCAACAGGGGGGATGGCTACACCTTC.